One and the same sample provided the 18 T cell receptor beta chains below, sequenced in a study of shared clonotypes between healthy human individuals. Naive CD8 cells, CD45RO-negative and positively selected for CCR7, excluded terminally differentiated effector memory CD45RA+ cells. Some clones are missing from TCRdb's copy, which holds only in-frame ones; the method was immunoSEQ multiplex PCR. The table records 600,000 or so clones, 90% to 95% of them present only once. The source material was naive CD8+ T cells sorted from blood. These receptors were obtained from a woman in her 30s in good health.

The chain carries TRBV6-5 and TRBJ2-3; D perhaps matches TRBD2 (6 bases). The germline CDR1 and CDR2 sequences are MNHEY and SVGAGI. The length of the CDR3 is 15 residues. With 5 bases removed from V and 0 bases from J, the gap between germline ends came to 12 bases. The CDR3 nucleotides read TGTGCCAGCAGTCTTCTAGCGTTCAGCACAGATACGCAGTATTTT. It encodes CASSLLAFSTDTQYF.

On this clone: Additional DNA sequences in this sample encode the identical CDR3. The chain links TRBV7-3 to TRBJ2-3, with 9 bases matching TRBD2. With 5 bases clipped from V and 0 bases from J, the junction kept 3 bases outside the gene matches. This CDR3 contains 15 residues. CDR1 and CDR2 (germline): SGHTA, FQGTGA. DNA for the CDR3: TGTGCCAGCAGCCTCCTAGCGGGAAGCACAGATACGCAGTATTTT. It yields the protein CASSLLAGSTDTQYF.

V is TRBV7-3 and J is TRBJ2-6, with D tentatively TRBD1 (5 bases). This CDR3 is built from 17 residues. V was trimmed by 3 bases and J by 0 bases, leaving 12 bases between them. Germline CDR1 is SGHTA and CDR2 is FQGTGA. The CDR3 nucleotides are TGTGCCAGCAGCTTGGAAATCAGGGTCTCTGGGGCCAACGTCCTGACTTTC. Translation gives CASSLEIRVSGANVLTF.

As to this clone: This CDR3 is also generated by other DNA sequences in the sample. The CDR3 region has the DNA TGTGCCAGCAGTAGGACAGGGGGCAGCAATCAGCCCCAGCATTTT. The encoded protein is CASSRTGGSNQPQHF. This rearrangement joins TRBV28 to TRBJ1-5; 11 bases line up with TRBD1. Germline V gene sequence: CDR1 MDHEN, CDR2 SYDVKM. The J segment lost 1 base and the V segment lost 5 bases, leaving 1 base of the junction unmatched. The CDR3 covers 15 residues.

The gene calls are TRBV30 and TRBJ1-6; 7 bases map to TRBD1. From germline, CDR1 is GTSNPN and CDR2 SVGIG (reference sequence). J was trimmed by 5 bases and V by 8 bases; bases with no gene match: 12. The CDR3 extends over 15 amino acids. CDR3 protein: CATETGVFDNSPLHF. DNA of the CDR3: TGTGCCACCGAAACAGGGGTTTTCGATAATTCACCCCTCCACTTT.

V is TRBV5-4 and J is TRBJ2-3; no reliable D call. Looked up from germline, CDR1 is SGHNT and CDR2 is YYREEE (reference sequence). This CDR3 region has 16 residues. The V end lost 4 bases, the J end lost 1 base, and 16 bases lay between the germline ends. CDR3 amino acids: CASSPTRFLGTDTQYF. The DNA of the CDR3 is TGTGCCAGCAGCCCGACCCGGTTCCTCGGCACAGATACGCAGTATTTT. Filled out from reference TRBV5-4 and TRBJ2-3, the complete variable domain reads ETGVTQSPTHLIKTRGQQVTLRCSSQSGHNTVSWYQQALGQGPQFIFQYYREEENGRGNFPPRFSGLQFPNYSSELNVNALELDDSALYLCASSPTRFLGTDTQYFGPGTRLTVL.

The V gene is TRBV4-1, the J gene TRBJ2-7, with no clear D. CDR3 length: 15 amino acids. The germline V and J ends were trimmed by 1 base and 2 bases, with 12 bases remaining between them. Looked up from germline, CDR1 is MGHRA and CDR2 is YSYEKL. For the CDR3, the DNA is TGCGCCAGCAGCCAAGGGATGGGCCCTGCCTACGAGCAGTACTTC. Its translation: CASSQGMGPAYEQYF.

This rearrangement joins TRBV7-3 to TRBJ1-6; no firm D call. This CDR3 has 15 amino acids. V was clipped by 3 bases and J by 6 bases, with 12 bases between them. Germline CDR1 and CDR2: SGHTA and FQGTGA. The CDR3 bases are TGTGCCAGCAGCTTCTCGGGCTCGTTTAATTCACCCCTCCACTTT. It codes for CASSFSGSFNSPLHF.

V usage is TRBV27 and J usage is TRBJ2-5; no clear D. Germline CDR1 reads MNHEY; CDR2 reads SMNVEV (reference sequence). The CDR3 runs 13 residues. Trimming shortened V by 7 bases and J by 3 bases, and 12 bases separated the two germline ends. This chain's CDR3 is CASNNGVEETQYF. Written as DNA, the CDR3 is TGTGCCAGCAACAATGGGGTAGAAGAGACCCAGTACTTC.

The J gene is TRBJ2-1, the V gene TRBV28; D may be TRBD2 (6 bases). The V end was cut by 6 bases, the J end by 4 bases, with 16 bases between. The germline V gene has CDR1 MDHEN and CDR2 SYDVKM. The CDR3 contains 15 residues. The CDR3, as DNA: TGTGCCAGCAGCAACCCGTGGGGGGAATACAATGAGCAGTTCTTC. It translates to CASSNPWGEYNEQFF.

This clone was recorded only once. This chain joins TRBV6-6 and TRBJ1-1; TRBD1 agrees at 9 bases. V shed 6 bases, J shed 5 bases, and the junction held 4 bases outside the gene matches. The CDR3 length is 13 residues. The germline gives CDR1 MNHNY, CDR2 SVGAGI (reference sequence). The CDR3, as DNA: TGTGCCAGCAGGGACAGGGGAGAAACTGAAGCTTTCTTT. Its translation: CASRDRGETEAFF.

V and J are TRBV19 and TRBJ2-7, with TRBD2 identical over 9 bases. After removal of 3 bases from V and 6 bases from J, the junction contained 9 bases not matched to a gene. CDR1 and CDR2 from the germline V gene are LNHDA and SQIVND (reference sequence). CDR3 length equals 15 residues. CDR3: CASSILAGAGVEQYF. The CDR3, as DNA: TGTGCCAGTAGTATCTTAGCGGGAGCGGGTGTCGAGCAGTACTTC.

The V and J genes are TRBV7-9 and TRBJ2-7; D may correspond to TRBD1 or TRBD2 (5 bases each). V lost 3 bases and J 5 bases, leaving 5 bases between the germline ends. Per the germline V gene, CDR1 is SEHNR and CDR2 is FQNEAQ (reference sequence). This CDR3 contains 11 residues. The CDR3 DNA sequence: TGTGCCAGCAGCTTGGGGGACGAGCAGTACTTC. The encoded protein is CASSLGDEQYF.

J is TRBJ1-1 and V is TRBV10-3, with 7 bases matching TRBD1. Germline-derived CDR1 and CDR2 are ENHRY and SYGVKD. The junction had 6 bases not matched to a gene; V was cut back by 0 bases and J by 5 bases. CDR3 length: 15 amino acids. As DNA, the CDR3 is TGTGCCATCAGTGAGTCAAGTGGCAGGGGGACTGAAGCTTTCTTT. Translation: CAISESSGRGTEAFF.

The count of this clone is one. The rearrangement links TRBV13 to TRBJ1-3; D is unclear. The CDR3 covers 15 residues. V was cut by 2 bases and J by 2 bases, with 10 bases left in between. Per the germline V gene, CDR1 is PRHDT and CDR2 is FYEKMQ (reference sequence). The CDR3 here is CASSLPRFAGNTIYF. The CDR3, as DNA: TGTGCCAGCAGCTTACCCAGGTTTGCTGGAAACACCATATATTTT.

This sequence joins TRBV9 and TRBJ2-3; 10 nucleotides agree with TRBD2. This CDR3 is 16 amino acids long. CDR1 SGDLS and CDR2 YYNGEE come from the germline V gene. Germline trimming cut 1 base from V and 0 bases from J; bases unmatched to any gene: 2. The CDR3 is CASSVLAGVSTDTQYF. The CDR3 DNA reads as TGTGCCAGCAGCGTACTAGCGGGAGTTAGCACAGATACGCAGTATTTT.

The rearrangement uses TRBV14 and TRBJ2-1; TRBD2 matches 7 bases. Trimming took 0 bases from V and 5 from J; bases not matched to a gene: 10. The length of the CDR3 is 17 residues. The germline gives CDR1 SGHDN, CDR2 FVKESK. CDR3 residues: CASSQDYGAGLDNEQFF. Here the CDR3 DNA reads TGTGCCAGCAGCCAAGACTATGGAGCGGGATTGGACAATGAGCAGTTCTTC.

This chain uses TRBV28 with TRBJ2-2, with D perhaps matching TRBD2 (6 bases). Per germline, CDR1 MDHEN and CDR2 SYDVKM. The V end was cut by 5 bases, the J end by 1 base, with 14 bases between. This CDR3 is built from 16 residues. Written as DNA, the CDR3 is TGTGCCAGCAGTCTATCGGGACTCGGGAACACCGGGGAGCTGTTTTTT. This gives the protein CASSLSGLGNTGELFF.